Presented here are 10 T cell receptor beta chains from one specimen sequenced in a study of T-cell reconstitution after alpha-beta-depleted transplantation in children. Notes on the study in general: The main origin of T-cell counts and diversity one year after transplant was newly produced T cells.

Their antigen targets remain unknown. Preparation of the TCRbeta library involved a method that used unique molecular identifiers. TCRdb called the PCR reads again in MiXCR, with one record for every CDR3 protein. The sample has about 300,000 distinct CDR3 sequences, 6% to 10% seen once; the top ten hold about 9.3%. Sequences were derived from peripheral blood, sampled 360 days after TCRalphabeta/CD19-depleted stem cell transplant. The receptors come from a female patient aged 2-10 years who had a stem cell transplant for Fanconi anemia, so the T cells may come from the graft donor.

The sample holds a few counts of this clonotype. This rearrangement joins TRBV3-1 to TRBJ1-2; 8 bases agree with TRBD1. The CDR3 extends over 15 amino acids. The V gene end was trimmed by 0 bases and the J gene end by 2 bases; junction bases not matched to a gene: 2. Germline V gene lookup returns CDR1 LGHDT and CDR2 YNNKEL (reference sequence). The CDR3 sequence is CASSQDPGGNYGYTF. The CDR3 DNA reads TGTGCCAGCAGCCAAGATCCAGGGGGCAACTATGGCTACACCTTC.

This clonotype was detected ten times or more. The genes are TRBV6-5 and TRBJ2-2; 12 nucleotides align to TRBD1. Germline loops: CDR1 MNHEY, CDR2 SVGAGI. After removal of 2 bases from V and 5 bases from J, the junction contained 9 bases not matched to a gene. The CDR3 is 18 amino acids. The CDR3 reads CASSYLGTGGWSTGELFF. The CDR3 coding sequence is TGTGCCAGCAGTTACCTTGGGACAGGGGGCTGGTCGACCGGGGAGCTGTTTTTT.

This chain joins TRBV3-1 and TRBJ2-3; D gene unclear. CDR3 size: 12 residues. CDR1 and CDR2 from the germline V gene are LGHDT and YNNKEL (reference sequence). V lost 0 bases to trimming and J lost 9 bases, with 7 bases between them. CDR3 protein: CASSQEATTQYF. The CDR3 DNA reads as TGTGCCAGCAGCCAAGAGGCGACAACGCAGTATTTT.

This clonotype was observed many times. The rearrangement links TRBV29-1 to TRBJ2-1, with TRBD2 identical over 8 bases. The germline V gene has CDR1 SQVTM and CDR2 ANQGSEA. Trimming cost V 4 bases and J 6 bases; bases outside gene matches: 5. The CDR3 loop spans 13 amino acids. Written as DNA, the CDR3 is TGCAGCGTTGTGGCTAGCGGGTTCAATGAGCAGTTCTTC. This gives the protein CSVVASGFNEQFF.

This clonotype was picked up many times. In DNA, the CDR3 is TGTGCCAGCAGCGTAGTTGACAGGCGTTGGGATACGCAGTATTTT. Its protein product is CASSVVDRRWDTQYF. This chain joins TRBV9 and TRBJ2-3, with D possibly matching TRBD1 (6 bases). Germline-derived CDR1 and CDR2 are SGDLS and YYNGEE. Between the trimmed V and J ends, which lost 0 bases and 6 bases, there was a span of 14 bases. This CDR3 has 15 amino acids.

This clonotype was recorded at least ten times. The V gene is TRBV6-1, the J gene TRBJ2-5; D remains unclear. Germline CDR1 is MNHNS and CDR2 is SASEGT. This CDR3 is built from 14 residues. With 7 bases removed from V and 2 bases from J, the gap between germline ends came to 14 bases. DNA of the CDR3: TGTGCCAGCAATCCTCGGAGAACACAAGAGACCCAGTACTTC. This codes for CASNPRRTQETQYF.

This clonotype was picked up many times. The rearrangement links TRBV20-1 to TRBJ2-7, with D hard to call. Germline V gives CDR1 DFQATT, CDR2 SNEGSKA (reference sequence). The CDR3 runs to 12 residues. V gave up 2 bases and J gave up 4 bases, with 9 bases separating them. CDR3 region: CSARYPSYEQYF. DNA for the CDR3: TGCAGTGCTAGATACCCCAGTTACGAGCAGTACTTC.

This clonotype was seen many times. This chain connects TRBV2 to TRBJ2-7, with 11 nucleotides matching TRBD2. Germline assignment: CDR1 SNHLY and CDR2 FYNNEI. The CDR3 is 15 residues long. V lost 2 bases to trimming and J lost 3 bases; unmatched junction nucleotides: 3. CDR3 protein: CASSERLAGFYEQYF. CDR3 DNA sequence: TGTGCCAGCAGTGAACGACTAGCGGGGTTCTACGAGCAGTACTTC.

This clonotype has only a few counts. The chain carries TRBV6-5 and TRBJ2-1; 11 nucleotides agree with TRBD2. The germline CDR1 and CDR2 sequences are MNHEY and SVGAGI. Losses at the gene ends were 2 bases for V and 5 bases for J; bases not matched to a gene: 8. The CDR3 is 17 amino acids. CDR3 bases: TGTGCCAGCAGTTACCCACCGAGGACTAGCGGGCACAATGAGCAGTTCTTC. Translated: CASSYPPRTSGHNEQFF.

The table lists this clonotype with a few counts. V and J are TRBV18 and TRBJ2-1; 7 nucleotides line up with TRBD1. J was trimmed by 5 bases and V by 2 bases; bases with no gene match: 18. The CDR3 length is 19 residues. Germline-derived CDR1 and CDR2 are KGHSH and LQKENI. CDR3 sequence reads: CASSPLRSQKTGFDNEQFF. CDR3 DNA sequence: TGTGCCAGCTCACCATTGAGGTCCCAGAAGACAGGGTTCGACAATGAGCAGTTCTTC. Based on the CDR3 plus reference TRBV18 and TRBJ2-1, the full variable domain is NAGVMQNPRHLVRRRGQEARLRCSPMKGHSHVYWYRQLPEEGLKFMVYLQKENIIDESGMPKERFSAEFPKEGPSILRIQQVVRGDSAAYFCASSPLRSQKTGFDNEQFFGPGTRLTVL.